The source of this TCR beta chain is a study of T cell repertoires in cytomegalovirus infection. Study at large: Public signatures in TCR beta pointed to CMV infection and matching HLA type. General study points: Predominance within the ex vivo response was attributable to HLA-C-restricted CMV-specific TCR beta clonotypes. Carriers of CMV and the relevant HLA type were discriminated by public TCR beta frequency.

The CDR3 covers 15 residues. The trim removed 3 bases at V and 7 bases at J, leaving 11 bases unmatched. Germline CDR1 SGHTA, CDR2 FQGNSA. This clonotype was detected only a few times. Its cognate antigen is unknown. Via MiXCR, TCRdb re-called the reads, giving one row per CDR3 protein. The repertoire consists of some 700,000 distinct CDR3 sequences, with roughly a third occurring once and the leading ten covering roughly 2.9%. The V and J genes are TRBV7-2 and TRBJ1-1; TRBD1 agrees at 7 bases. The clonotype was recovered from a human donor in good health (CMV status not recorded). Some clones in this sample may be carry-over from other donors' samples. Specimen: PBMCs. The CDR3 DNA reads as TGTGCCAGCAGCTTCAGGGGAGCGACAGGGAATGAAGCTTTCTTT. This gives the protein CASSFRGATGNEAFF.